One TCR beta chain is described in this entry. The antigen is unknown. The CDR3 sequence is 17 residues long. Germline V gene sequence: CDR1 SNHLY, CDR2 FYNNEI. The germline V and J ends were trimmed by 2 bases and 3 bases, with 20 bases remaining between them. The data were obtained in a study of cytomegalovirus exposure and HLA in healthy donors. General study findings and limits: Association of about 17,000 TCR beta sequences with HLA alleles was found at 0.05 false discovery rate in a later analysis. Testing in vitro showed three CMV-associated chains specific for CMV antigens.

The PCR was carried out with 60 Vbeta primers and 13 Jbeta primers. Generated by immunoSEQ multiplex PCR, the TCRdb table keeps only in-frame clones and is missing some. The table has roughly 290,000 clones, about 90% seen once; the top ten hold approximately 2%. The receptor was isolated from a woman aged 18-30 years in good health and CMV-seronegative. The sequenced material came from PBMCs. The rearrangement joins TRBV2 to TRBJ2-7; maybe TRBD2 (6 bases). CDR3 amino acids: CASSERELRGGGYEQYF. CDR3 sequence (DNA): TGTGCCAGCAGTGAAAGGGAGCTTAGGGGAGGAGGCTACGAGCAGTACTTC. The full variable domain, rest sourced from reference TRBV2 and TRBJ2-7, is EPEVTQTPSHQVTQMGQEVILRCVPISNHLYFYWYRQILGQKVEFLVSFYNNEISEKSEIFDDQFSVERPDGSNFTLKIRSTKLEDSAMYFCASSERELRGGGYEQYFGPGTRLTVT.